A selection of T cell receptor beta chains follows, all from one sample in a study of T cell repertoires in cytomegalovirus infection. TCRdb reprocessed the reads with MiXCR, giving one entry per CDR3 protein. The data contain fewer than 300,000 distinct CDR3 sequences, more than 20% of them singletons. The sequenced material came from PBMCs. Receptors originate from a human donor in good health (CMV status not recorded). Some clones in this sample may be carry-over from other donors' samples. Both conserved end residues are part of each CDR3. Each record gives: J gene, V gene, CDR3 protein.

TRBJ2-2	TRBV11-2	CASSLTAGELFF
TRBJ1-5	TRBV7-2	CASSLTGDDQPQHF
TRBJ2-4	TRBV20-1	CSARDTAKNIQYF
TRBJ1-5	TRBV28	CASSLRQGQGQPQHF
TRBJ1-5	TRBV12-3/TRBV12-4	CASSGVGGTAQPQHF
TRBJ1-5	TRBV29-1	CSAGQDINQPQHF
TRBJ1-4	TRBV4-1	CASARVLNEKLFF
TRBJ2-1	TRBV12-3/TRBV12-4	CASSSWDRGSYNEQFF
TRBJ2-6	TRBV18	CASSPTASPGANVLTF
TRBJ2-7	TRBV14	CASSQDNHRAEQYF
TRBJ2-1	TRBV4-1	CASSHRSRDEQFF
TRBJ2-2	TRBV7-6	CASSLALLAGTTGELFF
TRBJ2-2	TRBV24-1	CATSDLRGNTGELFF
TRBJ2-2	TRBV7-2	CASSLARGPGELFF
TRBJ2-5	TRBV7-2	CASSFRDSQETQYF
TRBJ1-2	TRBV28	CASSQTPGVYGYTF
TRBJ2-5	TRBV11-2	CASSFSEYQETQYF
TRBJ2-7	TRBV5-1	CASSLDGGTGQYF
TRBJ1-1	TRBV10-3	CAISLSGGANTEAFF
TRBJ2-3	TRBV7-6	CASSSDRDVVFTDTQYF
TRBJ2-7	TRBV28	CASRQRTGGLFYGGYF
TRBJ2-7	TRBV20-1	CSGYGTVFSYEQYF
TRBJ2-2	TRBV6-2/TRBV6-3	CASTTPGIGSMAGELFF
TRBJ1-2	TRBV28	CASRDRGSSGYTF
TRBJ2-5	TRBV6-2/TRBV6-3	CASSYSTGSGQETQYF
TRBJ1-1	TRBV5-1	CASSYRTDLEAFF
TRBJ1-4	TRBV4-3	CASSQEWGRLEKLFF
TRBJ2-7	TRBV15	CATSPPRGVNEQYF
TRBJ2-1	TRBV7-2	CASSLANVRNEQFF